The sequence of this TCR beta chain was determined in a study of cytomegalovirus exposure and HLA in healthy donors. This CDR3 is built from 15 residues. Germline trimming cut 5 bases from V and 7 bases from J; bases unmatched to any gene: 9. Germline lookup yields CDR1 SEHNR and CDR2 FQNEAQ (reference sequence). The PCR contained 60 Vbeta and 13 Jbeta primers. TCRdb's table, derived via immunoSEQ multiplex PCR, lists solely in-frame clones and lacks some. The repertoire holds approximately 160,000 clones, with around 81% as singletons. V is TRBV7-9 and J is TRBJ1-4; 8 bases map to TRBD1. This TCR derives from a woman aged 40-49 years in good health and CMV-seronegative. The specimen sequenced was PBMCs. The CDR3 nucleotides are TGTGCCAGCAGCCCCGGACAGGGCGGAGGTGAAAAACTGTTTTTT. Translation gives CASSPGQGGGEKLFF. The variable domain in full, with the rest retrieved from reference TRBV7-9 and TRBJ1-4, is DTGVSQNPRHKITKRGQNVTFRCDPISEHNRLYWYRQTLGQGPEFLTYFQNEAQLEKSRLLSDRFSAERPKGSFSTLEIQRTEQGDSAMYLCASSPGQGGGEKLFFGSGTQLSVL.